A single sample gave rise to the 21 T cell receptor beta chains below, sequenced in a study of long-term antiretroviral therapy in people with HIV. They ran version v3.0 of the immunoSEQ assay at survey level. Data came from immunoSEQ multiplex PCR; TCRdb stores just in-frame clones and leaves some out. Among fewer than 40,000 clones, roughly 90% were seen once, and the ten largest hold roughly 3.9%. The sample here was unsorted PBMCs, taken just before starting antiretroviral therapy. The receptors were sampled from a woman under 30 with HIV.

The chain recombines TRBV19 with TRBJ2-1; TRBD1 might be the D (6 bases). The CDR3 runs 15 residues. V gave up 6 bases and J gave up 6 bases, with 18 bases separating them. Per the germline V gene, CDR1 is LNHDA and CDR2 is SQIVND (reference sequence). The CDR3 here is CASSLGGFQGNEQFF. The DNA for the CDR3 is TGTGCCAGTAGCCTAGGGGGATTTCAAGGCAATGAGCAGTTCTTC.

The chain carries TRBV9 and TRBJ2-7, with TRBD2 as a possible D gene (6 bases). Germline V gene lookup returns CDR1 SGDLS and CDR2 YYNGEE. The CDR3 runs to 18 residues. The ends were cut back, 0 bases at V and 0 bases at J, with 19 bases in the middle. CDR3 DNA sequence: TGTGCCAGCAGCGTAGTCATGTCGGGGGTGGTACACTCCTACGAGCAGTACTTC. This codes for CASSVVMSGVVHSYEQYF.

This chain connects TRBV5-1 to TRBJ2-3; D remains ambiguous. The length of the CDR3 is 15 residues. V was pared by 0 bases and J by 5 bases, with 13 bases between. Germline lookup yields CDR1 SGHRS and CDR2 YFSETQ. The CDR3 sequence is CASSLELATRDTQYF. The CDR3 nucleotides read TGCGCCAGCAGCTTGGAATTGGCGACCAGAGATACGCAGTATTTT.

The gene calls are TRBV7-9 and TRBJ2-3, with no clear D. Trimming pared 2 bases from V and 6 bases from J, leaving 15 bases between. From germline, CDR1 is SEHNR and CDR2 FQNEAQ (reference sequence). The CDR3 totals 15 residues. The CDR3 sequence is CASSLLVLARDTQYF. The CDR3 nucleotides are TGTGCCAGCAGCTTACTAGTGCTCGCAAGGGATACGCAGTATTTT.

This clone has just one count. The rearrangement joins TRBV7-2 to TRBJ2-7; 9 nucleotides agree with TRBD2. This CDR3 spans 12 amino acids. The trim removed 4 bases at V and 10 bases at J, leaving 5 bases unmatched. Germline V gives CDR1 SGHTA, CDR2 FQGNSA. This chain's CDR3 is CASSYSGLAQYF. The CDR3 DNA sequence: TGTGCCAGCAGCTACTCGGGACTAGCACAGTACTTC.

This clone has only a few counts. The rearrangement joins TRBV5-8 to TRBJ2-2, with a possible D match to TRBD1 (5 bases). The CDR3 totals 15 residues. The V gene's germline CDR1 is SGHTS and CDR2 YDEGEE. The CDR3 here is CAEVGHHPNTGELFF. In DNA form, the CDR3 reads TGTGCAGAGGTAGGACACCACCCGAACACCGGGGAGCTGTTTTTT. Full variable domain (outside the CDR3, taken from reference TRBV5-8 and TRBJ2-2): EAGVTQSPTHLIKTRGQQATLRCSPISGHTSVYWYQQALGLGLQFLLWYDEGEERNRGNFPPRFSGRQFPNYSSELNVNALELEDSALYLCAEVGHHPNTGELFFGEGSRLTVL.

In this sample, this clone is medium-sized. Written as DNA, the CDR3 is TGTGCCAGCAGTTACTATCGGGAGTTCACCTACGAGCAGTACTTC. Its translation is CASSYYREFTYEQYF. The rearrangement joins TRBV2 to TRBJ2-7, with D possibly matching TRBD2 (6 bases). Germline CDR1 and CDR2: SNHLY and FYNNEI. Trimming took off 5 bases at V and 2 bases at J, with 16 bases between the two ends. This CDR3 contains 15 residues.

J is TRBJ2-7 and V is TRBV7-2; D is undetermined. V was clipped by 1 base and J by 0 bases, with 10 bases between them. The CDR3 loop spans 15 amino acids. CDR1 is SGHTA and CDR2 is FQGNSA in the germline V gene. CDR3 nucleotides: TGTGCCAGCAGCTTAGACGCGGCAATCTCCTACGAGCAGTACTTC. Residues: CASSLDAAISYEQYF.

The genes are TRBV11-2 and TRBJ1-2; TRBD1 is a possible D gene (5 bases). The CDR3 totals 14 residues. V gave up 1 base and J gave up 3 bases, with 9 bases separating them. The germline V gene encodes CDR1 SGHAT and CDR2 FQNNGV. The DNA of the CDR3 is TGTGCCAGCAGCTTAGTGAAGGGGTACTATGGCTACACCTTC. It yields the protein CASSLVKGYYGYTF.

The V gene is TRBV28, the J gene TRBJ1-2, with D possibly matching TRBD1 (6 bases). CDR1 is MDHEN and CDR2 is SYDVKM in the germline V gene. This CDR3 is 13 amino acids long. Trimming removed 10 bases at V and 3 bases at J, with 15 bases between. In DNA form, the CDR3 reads TGTGCCACCAGGACAGTCTCTTACTATGGCTACACCTTC. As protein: CATRTVSYYGYTF.

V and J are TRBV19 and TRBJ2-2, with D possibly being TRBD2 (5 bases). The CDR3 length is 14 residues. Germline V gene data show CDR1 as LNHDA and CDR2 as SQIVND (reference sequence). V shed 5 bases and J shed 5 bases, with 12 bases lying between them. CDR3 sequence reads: CASSPERETGELFF. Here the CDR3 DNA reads TGTGCCAGTAGTCCCGAAAGGGAGACCGGGGAGCTGTTTTTT.

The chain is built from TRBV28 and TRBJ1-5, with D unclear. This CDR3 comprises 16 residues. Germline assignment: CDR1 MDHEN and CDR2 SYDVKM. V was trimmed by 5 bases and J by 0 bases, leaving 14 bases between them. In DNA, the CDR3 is TGTGCCAGCAGTCCCCCGCGGGATACTAGCAATCAGCCCCAGCATTTT. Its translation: CASSPPRDTSNQPQHF.

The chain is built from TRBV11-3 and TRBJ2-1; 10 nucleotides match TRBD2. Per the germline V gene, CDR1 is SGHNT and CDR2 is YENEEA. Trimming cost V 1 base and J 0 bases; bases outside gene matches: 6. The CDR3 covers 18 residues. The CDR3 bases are TGTGCCAGCAGCTTAGGTAGCGGGGGGTTAAGCTCCTACAATGAGCAGTTCTTC. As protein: CASSLGSGGLSSYNEQFF.

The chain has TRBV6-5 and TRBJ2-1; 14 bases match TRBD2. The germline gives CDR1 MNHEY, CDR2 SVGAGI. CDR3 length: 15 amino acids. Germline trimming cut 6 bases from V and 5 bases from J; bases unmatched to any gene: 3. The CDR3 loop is CASRGLAGEHNEQFF. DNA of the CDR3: TGTGCCAGCAGGGGACTAGCGGGAGAACACAATGAGCAGTTCTTC.

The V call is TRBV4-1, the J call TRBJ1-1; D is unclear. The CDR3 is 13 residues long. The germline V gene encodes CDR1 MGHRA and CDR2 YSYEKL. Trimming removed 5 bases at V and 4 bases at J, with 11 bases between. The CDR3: CASSIQRSTEAFF. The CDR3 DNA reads TGCGCCAGCAGCATACAGCGGTCCACTGAAGCTTTCTTT.

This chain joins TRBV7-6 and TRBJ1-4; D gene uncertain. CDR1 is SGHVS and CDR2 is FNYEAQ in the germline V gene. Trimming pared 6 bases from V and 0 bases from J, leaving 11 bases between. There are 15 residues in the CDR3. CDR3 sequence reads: CASSFAGATNEKLFF. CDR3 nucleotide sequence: TGTGCCAGCAGTTTCGCGGGCGCAACTAATGAAAAACTGTTTTTT.

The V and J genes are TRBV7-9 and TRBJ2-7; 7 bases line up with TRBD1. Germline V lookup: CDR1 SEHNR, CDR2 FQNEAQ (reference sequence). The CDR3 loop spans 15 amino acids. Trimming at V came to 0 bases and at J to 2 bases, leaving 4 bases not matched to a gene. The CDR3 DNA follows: TGTGCCAGCAGCTTAGCCAGAACAGGGGCCTACGAGCAGTACTTC. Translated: CASSLARTGAYEQYF.

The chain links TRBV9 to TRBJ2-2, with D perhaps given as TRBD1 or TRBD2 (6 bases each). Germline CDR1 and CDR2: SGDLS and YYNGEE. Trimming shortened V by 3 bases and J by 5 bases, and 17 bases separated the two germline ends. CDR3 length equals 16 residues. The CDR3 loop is CASSATGWRDTGELFF. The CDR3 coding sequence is TGTGCCAGCAGCGCCACAGGGTGGAGGGATACCGGGGAGCTGTTTTTT. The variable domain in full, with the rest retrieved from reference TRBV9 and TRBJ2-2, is DSGVTQTPKHLITATGQRVTLRCSPRSGDLSVYWYQQSLDQGLQFLIQYYNGEERAKGNILERFSAQQFPDLHSELNLSSLELGDSALYFCASSATGWRDTGELFFGEGSRLTVL.

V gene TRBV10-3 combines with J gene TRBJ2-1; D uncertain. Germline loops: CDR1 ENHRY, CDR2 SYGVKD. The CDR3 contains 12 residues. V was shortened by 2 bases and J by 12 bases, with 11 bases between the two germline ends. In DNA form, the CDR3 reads TGTGCCATCAGTGAGCTTATGGAGTGGCAGTTCTTC. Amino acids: CAISELMEWQFF.

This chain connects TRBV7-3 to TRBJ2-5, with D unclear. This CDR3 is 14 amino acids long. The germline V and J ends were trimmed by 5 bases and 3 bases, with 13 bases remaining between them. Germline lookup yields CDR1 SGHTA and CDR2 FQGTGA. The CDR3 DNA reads TGTGCCAGCAGCCTAATCCCCAATGAAGAGACCCAGTACTTC. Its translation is CASSLIPNEETQYF.

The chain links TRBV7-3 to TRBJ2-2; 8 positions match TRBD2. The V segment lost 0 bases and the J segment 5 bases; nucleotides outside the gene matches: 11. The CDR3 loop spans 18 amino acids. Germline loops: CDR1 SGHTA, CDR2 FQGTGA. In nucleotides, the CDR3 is TGTGCCAGCAGCTTAACGTCGACTAGCGTCCTTAAAACCGGGGAGCTGTTTTTT. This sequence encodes CASSLTSTSVLKTGELFF. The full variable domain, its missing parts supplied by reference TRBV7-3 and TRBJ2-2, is GAGVSQTPSNKVTEKGKYVELRCDPISGHTALYWYRQSLGQGPEFLIYFQGTGAADDSGLPNDRFFAVRPEGSVSTLKIQRTERGDSAVYLCASSLTSTSVLKTGELFFGEGSRLTVL.